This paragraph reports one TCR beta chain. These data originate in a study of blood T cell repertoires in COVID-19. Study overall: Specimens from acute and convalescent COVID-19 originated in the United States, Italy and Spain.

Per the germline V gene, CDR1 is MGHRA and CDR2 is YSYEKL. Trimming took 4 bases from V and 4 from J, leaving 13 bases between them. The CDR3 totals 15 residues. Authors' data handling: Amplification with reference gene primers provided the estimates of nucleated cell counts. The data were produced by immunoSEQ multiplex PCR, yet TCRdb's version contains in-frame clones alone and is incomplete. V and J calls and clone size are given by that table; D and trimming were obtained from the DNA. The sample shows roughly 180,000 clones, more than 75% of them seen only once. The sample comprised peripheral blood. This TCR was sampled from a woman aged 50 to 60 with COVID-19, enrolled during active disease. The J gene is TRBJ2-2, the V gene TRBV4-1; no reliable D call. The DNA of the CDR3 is TGCGCCAGCAGCCTCTCGGTTATCGGCACCGGGGAGCTGTTTTTT. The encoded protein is CASSLSVIGTGELFF.